Listed below are T cell receptor beta chains from one sample, sequenced in a study of blood T cell repertoires in COVID-19. Assay used: immunoSEQ multiplex PCR; TCRdb lists only in-frame clones, some missing. The table lists hundreds of thousands of clones, roughly 87% of them singletons. Sequences were obtained from peripheral blood. All receptors come from a man younger than 35 with active or convalescent COVID-19. CDR3s include the opening cysteine and the closing phenylalanine or tryptophan. The D gene is left open where the match is weak. Size values are once, few and many counts, or a class for expanded clones, and some rows have none.

d_gene	v_gene	abundance	j_gene	len	CDR3aa	CDR3nt
NA	TRBV7-9	NA	TRBJ2-5	18	CASSSSLRRRLGIETQYF	TGTGCCAGCAGCTCATCCCTAAGGCGCAGGCTTGGAATCGAGACCCAGTACTTC
TRBD1	TRBV9	NA	TRBJ2-3	14	CASSVTGNPDTQYF	TGTGCCAGCAGCGTGACAGGGAATCCAGATACGCAGTATTTT
TRBD1	TRBV2	few	TRBJ1-5	18	CASSVDSDRALSNQPQHF	TGTGCCAGCAGTGTGGATAGCGACAGGGCTCTTAGCAATCAGCCCCAGCATTTT
TRBD2	TRBV2	NA	TRBJ2-7	14	CASGGLAGTYEQYF	TGTGCCAGCGGGGGACTAGCGGGGACCTACGAGCAGTACTTC
NA	TRBV7-9	NA	TRBJ1-1	14	CASSFSDSVTEAFF	TGTGCCAGCAGCTTTTCGGACAGTGTCACTGAAGCTTTCTTT
TRBD1	TRBV29-1	NA	TRBJ2-7	14	CSVDQAGGSYEQYF	TGCAGCGTCGACCAAGCAGGGGGCTCCTACGAGCAGTACTTC
TRBD2	TRBV5-6	NA	TRBJ2-2	19	CASRPGVALAGTNTGELFF	TGTGCCAGCAGACCAGGGGTCGCATTAGCGGGGACGAACACCGGGGAGCTGTTTTTT
NA	TRBV7-9	NA	TRBJ2-1	12	CASLSSYNEQFF	TGTGCCAGTCTTAGCTCCTACAATGAGCAGTTCTTC
NA	TRBV6-5	NA	TRBJ2-1	12	CASSRAYNEQFF	TGTGCCAGCAGTCGTGCCTACAATGAGCAGTTCTTC
NA	TRBV27	NA	TRBJ1-5	14	CASSLGPSNQPQHF	TGTGCCAGCAGCCTGGGGCCTAGCAATCAGCCCCAGCATTTT
NA	TRBV5-6	NA	TRBJ2-7	15	CASSSWTKGTYEQYF	TGTGCCAGCAGTTCCTGGACTAAAGGGACCTACGAGCAGTACTTC
TRBD1	TRBV19	NA	TRBJ2-3	16	CASSSRGQGISYTQYF	TGTGCCAGTAGTAGTCGGGGACAGGGGATCTCATATACGCAGTATTTT
NA	TRBV11-2	NA	TRBJ2-7	14	CASSLENRDHEQYF	TGTGCCAGCAGCTTAGAAAACAGGGACCACGAGCAGTACTTC
NA	TRBV13	NA	TRBJ1-2	12	CASEAGPYGYTF	TGTGCCAGCGAGGCAGGGCCCTATGGCTACACCTTC
NA	TRBV19	NA	TRBJ1-5	14	CASSIGTTNQPQHF	TGTGCCAGTAGTATTGGGACAACGAATCAGCCCCAGCATTTT
TRBD1	TRBV12-5	NA	TRBJ1-4	17	CASGYPGQASTNEKLFF	TGTGCTAGTGGTTATCCGGGACAGGCGTCAACTAATGAAAAACTGTTTTTT
TRBD1	TRBV2	NA	TRBJ1-1	15	CASSVRGRVNTEAFF	TGTGCCAGCAGTGTCAGGGGGCGGGTGAACACTGAAGCTTTCTTT
NA	TRBV2	NA	TRBJ1-5	13	CASSPGLNQPQHF	TGTGCCAGCAGCCCAGGGCTGAATCAGCCCCAGCATTTT
TRBD1	TRBV10-3	NA	TRBJ1-1	16	CAISVGSGTGGTEAFF	TGTGCCATCAGTGTTGGGTCCGGGACAGGGGGCACTGAAGCTTTCTTT
TRBD1	TRBV3-1/TRBV3-2	NA	TRBJ1-2	17	CASSRGDRALDGYGYTF	TGTGCCAGCAGCCGTGGGGACAGGGCACTCGACGGCTATGGCTACACCTTC
TRBD2	TRBV27	NA	TRBJ2-1	15	CASRIAGGPINEQFF	TGTGCCAGCAGAATAGCGGGGGGACCTATTAATGAGCAGTTCTTC
TRBD1	TRBV12-3/TRBV12-4	NA	TRBJ1-1	12	CASSEGASEAFF	TGTGCCAGCAGCGAGGGGGCGTCTGAAGCTTTCTTT
NA	TRBV29-1	NA	TRBJ2-7	16	CSAGGAAGSGSYEQYF	TGCAGCGCTGGCGGAGCAGCGGGTTCAGGCTCCTACGAGCAGTACTTC
NA	TRBV9	NA	TRBJ2-7	12	CASSPPSGRQYF	TGTGCCAGCAGCCCCCCCTCGGGGAGGCAGTACTTC
TRBD1	TRBV9	NA	TRBJ2-6	19	CASSHQTRQGGAGANVLTF	TGTGCCAGCAGCCATCAAACCCGACAGGGGGGTGCTGGGGCCAACGTCCTGACTTTC
NA	TRBV5-6	NA	TRBJ1-2	15	CASILRWQGNYGYTF	TGTGCCAGCATCCTCAGGTGGCAGGGGAACTATGGCTACACCTTC
TRBD1	TRBV4-1	NA	TRBJ2-7	14	CASSPGQASYEQYF	TGCGCCAGCAGCCCGGGACAGGCCTCCTACGAGCAGTACTTC
NA	TRBV29-1	NA	TRBJ1-2	12	CSVERRIYGYTF	TGCAGCGTTGAAAGGCGGATCTATGGCTACACCTTC
NA	TRBV29-1	NA	TRBJ1-2	10	CSVFEHGYTF	TGCAGCGTTTTCGAGCATGGCTACACCTTC
NA	TRBV11-2	NA	TRBJ2-1	12	CASNSRGNEQFF	TGTGCCAGCAACTCCCGCGGCAATGAGCAGTTCTTC
NA	TRBV11-2	NA	TRBJ2-5	15	CASSPAGVVGETQYF	TGTGCCAGCAGCCCCGCCGGGGTTGTGGGGGAGACCCAGTACTTC
NA	TRBV18	NA	TRBJ1-5	16	CASSPGNRSSNQPQHF	TGTGCCAGCTCACCGGGAAACAGGAGTAGCAATCAGCCCCAGCATTTT
TRBD2	TRBV5-1	NA	TRBJ2-7	13	CASSLTSGYEQYF	TGCGCCAGCAGCTTGACTAGCGGCTACGAGCAGTACTTC
TRBD1	TRBV5-6	NA	TRBJ1-4	17	CASSLPTGGATNEKLFF	TGTGCCAGCAGCTTGCCGACAGGGGGCGCAACTAATGAAAAACTGTTTTTT
TRBD1	TRBV5-6	NA	TRBJ1-4	16	CASSRQGSVPNEKLFF	TGTGCCAGCAGCCGACAGGGTTCTGTTCCTAATGAAAAACTGTTTTTT
NA	TRBV10-2	NA	TRBJ1-5	17	CASSETHRGPSNQPQHF	TGCGCCAGCAGTGAGACACATAGGGGCCCTAGCAATCAGCCCCAGCATTTT
TRBD2	TRBV3-1/TRBV3-2	NA	TRBJ2-3	15	CASSQGGGGVDTQYF	TGTGCCAGCAGCCAAGGTGGCGGGGGAGTAGATACGCAGTATTTT
NA	TRBV27	NA	TRBJ1-2	13	CASSLGGNYGYTF	TGTGCCAGCTCCCTAGGGGGTAACTATGGCTACACCTTC
TRBD2	TRBV6-2/TRBV6-3	few	TRBJ2-3	14	CASTPGLASDTQYF	TGTGCCAGCACCCCTGGACTAGCATCAGATACGCAGTATTTT
NA	TRBV15	NA	TRBJ2-3	17	CATRETLRGTSTDTQYF	TGTGCCACCAGAGAGACCCTCAGAGGAACTAGCACAGATACGCAGTATTTT
TRBD1	TRBV6-4	many	TRBJ1-1	17	CASSLPGQGLLNTEAFF	TGTGCCAGCAGTCTCCCGGGACAGGGGCTCTTGAACACTGAAGCTTTCTTT
TRBD1	TRBV11-2	NA	TRBJ1-2	15	CASSLEGGPTIGYTF	TGTGCCAGCAGCTTAGAAGGGGGCCCTACAATTGGCTACACCTTC
NA	TRBV13	NA	TRBJ1-5	12	CASSLGRGTQHF	TGTGCCAGCAGCTTGGGCAGGGGTACCCAGCATTTT
TRBD1	TRBV27	once	TRBJ2-7	16	CASSLSGTGAIYEQYF	TGTGCCAGCAGTTTGTCCGGGACAGGGGCGATCTACGAGCAGTACTTC
TRBD1	TRBV5-1	NA	TRBJ1-6	16	CASSPSRDRVNSPLHF	TGCGCCAGCAGTCCCAGCCGGGACAGGGTTAATTCACCCCTCCACTTT
NA	TRBV6-5	NA	TRBJ2-5	15	CASSYSTGDLETQYF	TGTGCCAGCAGTTACTCGACGGGGGACCTAGAGACCCAGTACTTC
NA	TRBV29-1	NA	TRBJ1-1	14	CSVLGWQGNTEAFF	TGCAGCGTCCTGGGATGGCAGGGGAACACTGAAGCTTTCTTT
TRBD1	TRBV5-4	NA	TRBJ2-1	13	CASSLDRGNEQFF	TGTGCCAGCAGCTTGGACAGGGGCAATGAGCAGTTCTTC
NA	TRBV5-5	NA	TRBJ1-1	12	CASSLVGTEAFF	TGTGCCAGCAGCTTGGTCGGCACTGAAGCTTTCTTT
NA	TRBV5-1	NA	TRBJ1-6	16	CASSLHLREEGSPLHF	TGCGCCAGCAGCTTGCACTTACGGGAGGAGGGTTCACCCCTCCACTTT
NA	TRBV13	NA	TRBJ2-5	14	CASSLGGPSKTQYF	TGTGCCAGCAGCTTAGGGGGGCCGTCGAAGACCCAGTACTTC
NA	TRBV12-3/TRBV12-4	NA	TRBJ1-2	12	CASSPFMAGYTF	TGTGCCAGCAGTCCTTTTATGGCTGGCTACACCTTC
NA	TRBV4-1	NA	TRBJ1-2	15	CASSQDGVGEYGYTF	TGCGCCAGCAGCCAAGATGGTGTAGGGGAATATGGCTACACCTTC
NA	TRBV16	few	TRBJ1-2	14	CASSPGREGYGYTF	TGTGCCAGCAGCCCGGGTAGAGAGGGCTATGGCTACACCTTC
TRBD2	TRBV5-6	NA	TRBJ2-2	16	CASSLSTSGGTGELFF	TGTGCCAGCAGCTTGTCTACTAGCGGGGGCACCGGGGAGCTGTTTTTT
TRBD1	TRBV4-3	NA	TRBJ1-2	13	CASSPGTGVGYTF	TGCGCCAGCAGCCCAGGGACAGGGGTTGGCTACACCTTC
TRBD1	TRBV5-1	NA	TRBJ2-5	13	CASSRDSQETQYF	TGCGCCAGCAGCCGGGACAGCCAAGAGACCCAGTACTTC
NA	TRBV19	NA	TRBJ2-1	15	CASSIFGTGYNEQFF	TGTGCCAGTAGTATTTTTGGAACAGGTTACAATGAGCAGTTCTTC